The present T cell receptor (beta chain) was sequenced within a study of T-cell reconstitution after alpha-beta-depleted transplantation in children. As to this clonotype: Antigen: not known.

Unique molecular identifiers were used in preparing the TCRbeta library. TCRdb fed the PCR reads into MiXCR, producing one record per CDR3 protein. The table records just under 150,000 distinct CDR3 sequences, about 8.8% of them present only once. The study's findings and limits: A year post-transplant, T-cell counts and diversity derived mostly from newly produced T cells. The origin of high day-60 TCRbeta diversity in some patients lay in surviving recipient T cells and thymic progenitors. Reportedly, roughly two months post-transplant, alpha-beta T cells arose from several hundred expanded graft clones.

Germline V gene lookup returns CDR1 SNHLY and CDR2 FYNNEI. CDR3 length: 14 amino acids. V was shortened by 1 base and J by 4 bases, with 8 bases between the two germline ends. The chain combines TRBV2 with TRBJ1-5; D call uncertain. The source was PBMCs, mostly from graft donor cells, collected 180 days after TCRalphabeta/CD19-depleted stem cell transplant. The receptor comes from a female patient aged 2-15 years who had a stem cell transplant for congenital amegakaryocytic thrombocytopenia, so the T cells may come from the graft donor. The CDR3 nucleotides are TGTGCCAGCAGTGAAGTGTCCAAAAATCAGCCCCAGCATTTT. Encoded protein: CASSEVSKNQPQHF.